The entry below gives a single T cell receptor (beta chain) sequence along with its context. TCRdb's copy holds only in-frame clones and misses some; the assay was immunoSEQ multiplex PCR. The sample gives some 150,000 clones, 85% to 95% of which show up once; about 9.1% is in the top ten. This entry is derived from a study of T cell responses to AZD1222 COVID-19 vaccine. The length of the CDR3 is 11 residues. CDR1 and CDR2 (germline): MDHEN, SYDVKM. Trimming stripped 3 bases from V and 12 bases from J, with 12 bases between. This sequence joins TRBV28 and TRBJ2-7; tentatively, D is TRBD1 or TRBD2 (5 bases each). Material: peripheral blood, obtained on day 0 of AZD1222 vaccination. This clonotype was obtained from an adult in good health. CDR3 protein: CASSLFEGLYF. The DNA of the CDR3 is TGTGCCAGCAGTTTGTTCGAGGGGCTGTACTTC.